This T cell receptor beta chain is drawn from a study of Ad26.COV2.S vaccination and SARS-CoV-2 variants (dated by TCRdb to the early 2020s). Study-wide context: TCRbeta repertoire sequencing was used to assess the specificity and breadth of SARS-CoV-2-reactive T cell receptors after Ad26.COV2.S vaccination. The TCR-sequenced set comprised approximately 30 samples: roughly 19 Ad26.COV2.S vaccine recipients, 5 placebo recipients and 8 SARS-CoV-2 convalescent individuals. The paper as a whole reports these results and caveats: Higher spike-specific TCR breadth was observed in Ad26.COV2.S recipients than in placebo recipients (P = 0.0014). Non-spike TCR breadth was comparable between vaccine and placebo recipients, consistent with the vaccine containing only spike. The authors noted that the TCR breadth and depth analyses may have underestimated total T cell responses. Substantial breadth of spike-specific CD8+ and CD4+ T cell responses was reported after vaccination.

Comment on this clone: The specificity of this receptor is unknown. No base quality values were provided; no much bigger clone lies one nucleotide off.

CDR1 and CDR2 (SGDLS, YYNGEE) derive from the germline V gene. V is pruned by 4 bases and J by 4 bases, leaving 6 bases of the junction without a gene match. The CDR3 contains 14 residues, cysteine and phenylalanine counted. Only CDR3 DNA is held: 42 bases, read in frame from base 1. The time point label of this sample denotes: individuals recovered from natural SARS-CoV-2 infection. The immunoSEQ Assay was used to sequence TCRbeta CDR3 regions. After extraction, genomic DNA underwent amplification by bias-controlled multiplex PCR, followed by high-throughput sequencing. The paper's data handling went like this. To quantify the absolute abundance of each unique TCRbeta CDR3 region, sequences were collapsed and filtered. T cell fraction was estimated by normalizing TCRbeta template counts to usable DNA, with usable DNA measured through amplification of reference genes found in all nucleated cells. Repertoire TCRs were annotated as SARS-CoV-2-specific by exact matching of V gene, CDR3 amino acid sequence and J gene to a known reactive TCR set. MIRA supplied the reference SARS-CoV-2 TCR set, which was filtered for enrichment in COVID-19-positive ImmuneCODE repertoires so that public or cross-reactive TCRs were removed. Using the MIRA antigens, annotated TCRs were further analysed by specific ORF or by position within an ORF. Depth was the summed frequency of annotated unique rearrangements, while breadth was defined as annotated unique rearrangements over total unique productive rearrangements. Two-sided Wilcoxon rank-sum tests were used to compare TCR breadth between groups. TCRdb mirrors the immuneACCESS table, restricted to in-frame sequences. Some clones are absent from its copies; in checked studies, under half trace to an unresolved V gene, and the reason for the others is unknown. V and J calls and clone size are copied from that table; D and trimming were computed from the DNA. Counted in this sample were about 350,000 clones; approximately 90% of them appeared once. In total, the top ten clones hold 3% to 5% of the sample.

Sequencing was performed on peripheral blood, taken after recovery from COVID-19. The sequence was collected from a human donor who had recovered from COVID-19. This chain is built from TRBV9 and TRBJ1-1, with TRBD1 matching 8 junction bases. DNA sequence: TGTGCCAGCAGCCAGGGACAGGAAGTCACTGAAGCTTTCTTT. Translated, it gives CASSQGQEVTEAFF. This CDR3, with the reference TRBV9 and TRBJ1-1 proteins standing in past its ends, gives the full variable domain DSGVTQTPKHLITATGQRVTLRCSPRSGDLSVYWYQQSLDQGLQFLIQYYNGEERAKGNILERFSAQQFPDLHSELNLSSLELGDSALYFCASSQGQEVTEAFFGQGTRLTVV.